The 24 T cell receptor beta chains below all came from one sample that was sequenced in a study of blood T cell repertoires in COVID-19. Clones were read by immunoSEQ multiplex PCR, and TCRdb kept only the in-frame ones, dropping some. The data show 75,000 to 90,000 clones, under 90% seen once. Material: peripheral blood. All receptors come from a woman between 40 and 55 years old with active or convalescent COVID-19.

The CDR3 is CASTRDRASGELFF. The DNA of the CDR3 is TGTGCCAGCACCCGGGACAGGGCAAGCGGGGAGCTGTTTTTT. The chain recombines TRBV4-2 with TRBJ2-2; TRBD1 agrees at 9 bases. The germline CDR1 and CDR2 sequences are LGHNA and YNFKEQ. The CDR3 has 14 residues. Trimming cost V 7 bases and J 7 bases; bases outside gene matches: 7.

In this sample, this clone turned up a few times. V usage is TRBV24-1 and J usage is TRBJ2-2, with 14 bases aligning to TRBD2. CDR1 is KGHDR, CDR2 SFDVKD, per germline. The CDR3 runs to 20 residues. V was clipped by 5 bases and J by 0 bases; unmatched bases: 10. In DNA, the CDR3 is TGTGCCACCAGTGGGACCGGGACTAGCGGGAGTTGGTCGAACACCGGGGAGCTGTTTTTT. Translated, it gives CATSGTGTSGSWSNTGELFF.

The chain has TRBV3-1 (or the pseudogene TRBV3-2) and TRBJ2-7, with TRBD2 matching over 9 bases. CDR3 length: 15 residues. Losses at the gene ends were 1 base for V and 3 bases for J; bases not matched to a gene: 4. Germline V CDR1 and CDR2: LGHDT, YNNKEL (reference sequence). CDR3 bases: TGTGCCAGCAGCCAAGTGGAGACTAGCGGCTACGAGCAGTACTTC. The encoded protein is CASSQVETSGYEQYF.

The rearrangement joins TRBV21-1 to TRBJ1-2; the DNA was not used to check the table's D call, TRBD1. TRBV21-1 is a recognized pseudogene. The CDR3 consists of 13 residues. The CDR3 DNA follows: TGTGCCAGGCAGGAAGGATGTGACTATGGCTACACCTTC. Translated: CARQEGCDYGYTF.

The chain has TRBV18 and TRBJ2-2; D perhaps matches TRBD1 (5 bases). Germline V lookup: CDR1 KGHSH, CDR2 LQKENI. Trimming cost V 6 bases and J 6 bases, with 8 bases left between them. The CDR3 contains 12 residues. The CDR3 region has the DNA TGTGCCAGCTCCCAGGGTCCCGGGGAGCTGTTTTTT. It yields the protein CASSQGPGELFF.

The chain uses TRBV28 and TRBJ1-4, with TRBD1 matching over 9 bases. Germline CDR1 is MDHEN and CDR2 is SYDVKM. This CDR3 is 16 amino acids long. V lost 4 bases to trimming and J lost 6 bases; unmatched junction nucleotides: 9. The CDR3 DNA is TGTGCCAGCAGTTCGGGACAGGGATTCTCCTATGAAAAACTGTTTTTT. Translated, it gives CASSSGQGFSYEKLFF.

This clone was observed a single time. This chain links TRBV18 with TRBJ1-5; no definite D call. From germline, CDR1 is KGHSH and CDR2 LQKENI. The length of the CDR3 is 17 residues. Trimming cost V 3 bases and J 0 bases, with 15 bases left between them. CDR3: CASSPAPGTVSNQPQHF. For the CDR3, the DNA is TGTGCCAGCTCACCCGCCCCAGGAACCGTTAGCAATCAGCCCCAGCATTTT.

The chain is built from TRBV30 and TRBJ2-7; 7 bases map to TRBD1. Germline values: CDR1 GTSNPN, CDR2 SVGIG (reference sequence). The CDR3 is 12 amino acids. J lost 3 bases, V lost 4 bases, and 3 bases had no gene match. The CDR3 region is CAWKRDSYEQYF. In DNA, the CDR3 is TGTGCCTGGAAAAGGGACAGCTACGAGCAGTACTTC.

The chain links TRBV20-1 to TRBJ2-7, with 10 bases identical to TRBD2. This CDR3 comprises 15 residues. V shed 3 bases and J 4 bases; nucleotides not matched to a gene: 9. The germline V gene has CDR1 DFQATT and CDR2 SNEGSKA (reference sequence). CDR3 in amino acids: CSASEASGGAYEQYF. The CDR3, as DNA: TGCAGTGCTAGTGAGGCTAGCGGGGGTGCGTACGAGCAGTACTTC.

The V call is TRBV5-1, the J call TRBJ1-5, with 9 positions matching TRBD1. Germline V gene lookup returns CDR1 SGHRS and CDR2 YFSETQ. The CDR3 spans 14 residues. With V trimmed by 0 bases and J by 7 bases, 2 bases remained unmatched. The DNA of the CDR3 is TGCGCCAGCAGCTTGGAGACAGGGGGGCAGCCCCAGCATTTT. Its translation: CASSLETGGQPQHF.

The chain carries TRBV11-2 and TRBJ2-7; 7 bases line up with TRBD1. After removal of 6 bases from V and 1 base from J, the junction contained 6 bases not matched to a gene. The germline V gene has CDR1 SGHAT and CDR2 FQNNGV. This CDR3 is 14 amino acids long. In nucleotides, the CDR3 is TGTGCCAGCAGTCAACAGGGGAAGTCCTACGAGCAGTACTTC. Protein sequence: CASSQQGKSYEQYF.

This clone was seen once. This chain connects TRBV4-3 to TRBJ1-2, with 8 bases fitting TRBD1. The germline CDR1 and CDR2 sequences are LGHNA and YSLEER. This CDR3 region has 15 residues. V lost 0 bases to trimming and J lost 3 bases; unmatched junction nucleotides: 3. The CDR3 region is CASSQDRGRDYGYTF. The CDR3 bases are TGCGCCAGCAGCCAAGACAGGGGGCGCGACTATGGCTACACCTTC.

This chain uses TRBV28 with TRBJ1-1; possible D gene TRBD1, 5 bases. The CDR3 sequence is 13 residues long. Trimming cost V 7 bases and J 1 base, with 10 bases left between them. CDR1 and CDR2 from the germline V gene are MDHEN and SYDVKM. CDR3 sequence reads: CASTLGRNTEAFF. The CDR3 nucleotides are TGTGCCAGCACCCTGGGGCGGAACACTGAAGCTTTCTTT.

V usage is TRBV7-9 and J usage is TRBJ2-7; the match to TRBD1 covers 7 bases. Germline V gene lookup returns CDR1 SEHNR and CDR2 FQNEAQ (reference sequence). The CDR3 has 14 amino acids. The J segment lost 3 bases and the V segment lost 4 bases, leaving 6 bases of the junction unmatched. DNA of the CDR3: TGTGCCAGCAGCTCCGGGACAGAAATCTACGAGCAGTACTTC. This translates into CASSSGTEIYEQYF.

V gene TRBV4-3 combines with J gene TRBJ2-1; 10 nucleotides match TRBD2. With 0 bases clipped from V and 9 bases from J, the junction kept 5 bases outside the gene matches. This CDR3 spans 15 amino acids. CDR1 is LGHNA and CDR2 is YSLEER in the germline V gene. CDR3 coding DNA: TGCGCCAGCAGCCAAGATTCTAGCGGGAGAGGTGAGCAGTTCTTC. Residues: CASSQDSSGRGEQFF.

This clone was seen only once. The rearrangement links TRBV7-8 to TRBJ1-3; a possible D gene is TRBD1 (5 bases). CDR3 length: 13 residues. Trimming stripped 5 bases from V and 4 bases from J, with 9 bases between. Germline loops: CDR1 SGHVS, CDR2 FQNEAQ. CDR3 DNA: TGTGCCAGCAGCCTGGGGGGGGGAAACACCATATATTTT. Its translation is CASSLGGGNTIYF.

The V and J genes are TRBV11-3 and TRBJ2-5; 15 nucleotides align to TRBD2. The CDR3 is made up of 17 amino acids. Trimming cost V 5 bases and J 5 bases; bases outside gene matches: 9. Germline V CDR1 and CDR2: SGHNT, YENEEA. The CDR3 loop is CASSPEGLAGGEETQYF. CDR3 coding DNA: TGTGCCAGCAGCCCGGAGGGACTAGCGGGAGGAGAGGAGACCCAGTACTTC.

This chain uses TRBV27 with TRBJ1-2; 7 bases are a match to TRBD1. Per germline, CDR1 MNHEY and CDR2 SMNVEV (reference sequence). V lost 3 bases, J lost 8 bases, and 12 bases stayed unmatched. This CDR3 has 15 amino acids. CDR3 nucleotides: TGTGCCAGCAGTTTCGAAGGGACAGCATATCTAGGCTACACCTTC. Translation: CASSFEGTAYLGYTF.

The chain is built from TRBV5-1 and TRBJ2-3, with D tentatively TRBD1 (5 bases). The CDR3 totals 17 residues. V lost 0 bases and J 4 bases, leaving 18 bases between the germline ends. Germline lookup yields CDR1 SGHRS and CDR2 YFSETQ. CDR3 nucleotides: TGCGCCAGCAGCTTGGCCATCAGGGAACCTGGGGCAGATACGCAGTATTTT. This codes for CASSLAIREPGADTQYF.

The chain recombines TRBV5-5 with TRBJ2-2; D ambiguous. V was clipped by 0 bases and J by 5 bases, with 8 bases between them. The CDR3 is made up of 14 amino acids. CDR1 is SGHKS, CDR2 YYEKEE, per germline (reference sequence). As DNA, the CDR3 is TGTGCCAGCAGCTTGGTCTCGGTGACCGGGGAGCTGTTTTTT. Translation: CASSLVSVTGELFF.

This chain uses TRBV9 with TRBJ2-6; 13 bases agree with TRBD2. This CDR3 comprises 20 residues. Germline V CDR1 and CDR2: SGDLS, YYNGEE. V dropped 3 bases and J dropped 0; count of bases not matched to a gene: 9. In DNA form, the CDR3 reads TGTGCCAGCAGCGAACCGGGACTAGCGGGAATAAGCTCTGGGGCCAACGTCCTGACTTTC. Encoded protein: CASSEPGLAGISSGANVLTF.

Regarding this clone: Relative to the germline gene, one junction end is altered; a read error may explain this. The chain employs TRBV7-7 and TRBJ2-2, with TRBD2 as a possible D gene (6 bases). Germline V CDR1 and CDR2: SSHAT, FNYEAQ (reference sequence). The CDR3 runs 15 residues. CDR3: CASSPDGGNTGELFF. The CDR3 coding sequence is TGTGCTAGCAGCCCAGACGGGGGGAACACCGGGGAGCTGTTTTTT. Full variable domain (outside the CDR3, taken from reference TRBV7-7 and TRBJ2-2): GAGVSQSPRYKVTKRGQDVTLRCDPISSHATLYWYQQALGQGPEFLTYFNYEAQPDKSGLPSDRFSAERPEGSISTLTIQRTEQRDSAMYRCASSPDGGNTGELFFGEGSRLTVL.

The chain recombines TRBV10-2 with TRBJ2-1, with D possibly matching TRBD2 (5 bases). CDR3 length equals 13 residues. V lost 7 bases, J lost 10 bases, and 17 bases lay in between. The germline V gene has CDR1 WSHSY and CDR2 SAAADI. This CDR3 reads CASTSSGVVEQFF. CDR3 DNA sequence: TGCGCCAGCACTAGCTCCGGGGTCGTGGAGCAGTTCTTC.

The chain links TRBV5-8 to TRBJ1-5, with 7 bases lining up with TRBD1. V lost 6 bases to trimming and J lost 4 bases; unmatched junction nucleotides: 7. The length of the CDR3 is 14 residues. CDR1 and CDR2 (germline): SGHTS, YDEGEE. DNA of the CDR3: TGTGCCAGCACGGGACAGCTTATTAATCAGCCCCAGCATTTT. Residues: CASTGQLINQPQHF.